Shown below are 23 T cell receptor beta chains from a single sample sequenced in a study of OX40 agonist ivuxolimab in advanced cancers. TCRdb's copy holds only in-frame clones and misses some; the assay was immunoSEQ multiplex PCR. The sample has about 56,000 clones, roughly nine tenths seen once. The starting material was CD4+ or CD8+ T cells sorted from blood, obtained in a trial of the OX40 agonist ivuxolimab. The receptors shown here come from an adult with an advanced solid tumor such as melanoma, head and neck, liver or kidney cancer.

This clone was recorded once. V gene TRBV9 combines with J gene TRBJ1-3, with D perhaps TRBD1 (6 bases). Per the germline V gene, CDR1 is SGDLS and CDR2 is YYNGEE. The ends were cut back, 4 bases at V and 8 bases at J, with 16 bases in the middle. The CDR3 loop spans 14 amino acids. This CDR3 is CASSPLGGGDTIYF. DNA for the CDR3: TGTGCCAGCAGCCCCTTAGGGGGTGGGGACACCATATATTTT.

The chain employs TRBV28 and TRBJ1-2, with D tentatively TRBD1 (6 bases). This CDR3 contains 18 residues. CDR1 and CDR2 (germline): MDHEN, SYDVKM. Deletions cut 3 bases from V and 3 bases from J, with 23 bases between. CDR3 coding DNA: TGTGCCAGCAGTTTTATGGGGGGGCGCGCCCCACTTGACTATGGCTACACCTTC. Its translation: CASSFMGGRAPLDYGYTF.

This chain links TRBV28 with TRBJ2-3; D remains unclear. The CDR3 covers 12 residues. V gave up 2 bases and J gave up 2 bases, with 2 bases separating them. CDR1 is MDHEN and CDR2 is SYDVKM in the germline V gene. Here the CDR3 reads CASSLTTDTQYF. CDR3 bases: TGTGCCAGCAGTTTAACCACAGATACGCAGTATTTT.

The chain recombines TRBV27 with TRBJ1-2, with 7 bases lining up with TRBD1. The germline V gene encodes CDR1 MNHEY and CDR2 SMNVEV (reference sequence). The CDR3 is made up of 12 amino acids. Trimming cost V 3 bases and J 8 bases; bases outside gene matches: 3. CDR3 sequence: CASSLTGQGYTF. For the CDR3, the DNA is TGTGCCAGCAGTTTGACAGGGCAAGGCTACACCTTC.

V gene TRBV29-1 combines with J gene TRBJ1-1; a possible D gene is TRBD1 (5 bases). CDR1 and CDR2 (germline): SQVTM, ANQGSEA. The CDR3 sequence is 13 residues long. V was trimmed by 1 base and J by 1 base, leaving 7 bases between them. The CDR3 coding sequence is TGCAGCGTTGAAGGACAGAAGAACACTGAAGCTTTCTTT. It specifies CSVEGQKNTEAFF.

The chain couples TRBV18 to TRBJ2-3; 9 bases line up with TRBD1. The V gene end was trimmed by 6 bases and the J gene end by 2 bases; junction bases not matched to a gene: 12. Germline V CDR1 and CDR2: KGHSH, LQKENI. This CDR3 is 17 amino acids long. The CDR3 sequence is CASSQNSGTGLTDTQYF. The CDR3 nucleotides read TGTGCCAGCTCGCAAAACTCCGGGACAGGGCTCACAGATACGCAGTATTTT.

This chain links TRBV5-4 with TRBJ1-2, with a tentative D call TRBD1 (6 bases). With 5 bases removed from V and 8 bases from J, the gap between germline ends came to 16 bases. The CDR3 sequence is 13 residues long. Germline V CDR1 and CDR2: SGHNT, YYREEE (reference sequence). The CDR3 is CASSFADSPGYTF. The CDR3 DNA follows: TGTGCCAGCAGTTTCGCGGACAGTCCCGGCTACACCTTC.

The rearrangement joins TRBV7-9 to TRBJ2-2, with TRBD2 matching over 14 bases. The V gene end was trimmed by 5 bases and the J gene end by 6 bases; junction bases not matched to a gene: 2. Per germline, CDR1 SEHNR and CDR2 FQNEAQ (reference sequence). The CDR3 sequence is 15 residues long. The CDR3 loop is CASSRTSGRSGELFF. Here the CDR3 DNA reads TGTGCCAGCAGCCGGACTAGCGGGAGGTCCGGGGAGCTGTTTTTT.

This chain links TRBV15 with TRBJ1-1; D perhaps matches TRBD1 (6 bases). The germline V gene has CDR1 LNHNV and CDR2 YYDKDF (reference sequence). CDR3 length: 14 residues. The ends were cut back, 1 base at V and 5 bases at J, with 11 bases in the middle. In nucleotides, the CDR3 is TGTGCCACCAGCAGAGGGTCAGGGGAGACTGAAGCTTTCTTT. This gives the protein CATSRGSGETEAFF.

The table lists this clone with a count of one. The V and J genes are TRBV7-2 and TRBJ1-1; D uncertain. This CDR3 has 13 residues. Trimming took 1 base from V and 4 from J, leaving 7 bases between them. Germline values: CDR1 SGHTA, CDR2 FQGNSA. The chain's CDR3 is CASSLVGSTEAFF. As DNA, the CDR3 is TGTGCCAGCAGCTTAGTGGGGAGCACTGAAGCTTTCTTT.

The genes are TRBV7-9 and TRBJ2-5, with TRBD1 matching over 8 bases. Germline V gene data show CDR1 as SEHNR and CDR2 as FQNEAQ (reference sequence). J was trimmed by 5 bases and V by 1 base; bases with no gene match: 3. This CDR3 region has 14 residues. Written as DNA, the CDR3 is TGTGCCAGCAGCTTAGGACAGGGGATGGAGACCCAGTACTTC. It encodes CASSLGQGMETQYF. Complete variable domain (other parts from reference TRBV7-9 and TRBJ2-5): DTGVSQNPRHKITKRGQNVTFRCDPISEHNRLYWYRQTLGQGPEFLTYFQNEAQLEKSRLLSDRFSAERPKGSFSTLEIQRTEQGDSAMYLCASSLGQGMETQYFGPGTRLLVL.

This chain links TRBV9 with TRBJ2-1; the D gene is possibly TRBD2 (7 bases). Germline V gene lookup returns CDR1 SGDLS and CDR2 YYNGEE. The CDR3 has 17 residues. The V end lost 4 bases, the J end lost 6 bases, and 23 bases lay between the germline ends. In nucleotides, the CDR3 is TGTGCCAGCAGCCCATCCGATTGGGGGGGGGCTGGCAATGAGCAGTTCTTC. Translation gives CASSPSDWGGAGNEQFF.

The chain employs TRBV7-9 and TRBJ1-2; D is unresolved. The germline V gene encodes CDR1 SEHNR and CDR2 FQNEAQ (reference sequence). The CDR3 is 12 amino acids. V was trimmed by 6 bases and J by 6 bases, leaving 11 bases between them. The CDR3 nucleotides are TGTGCCAGCAGTACCGGCGGGGATGGCTACACCTTC. The encoded protein is CASSTGGDGYTF.

The genes are TRBV6-1 and TRBJ2-7, with unresolved D. Trimming took 7 bases from V and 2 from J, leaving 18 bases between them. CDR3 size: 15 residues. Germline CDR1 reads MNHNS; CDR2 reads SASEGT. CDR3 in DNA: TGTGCCAGCACCCCGCTGGCGACTGATGCCTACGAGCAGTACTTC. Translated: CASTPLATDAYEQYF.

The gene calls are TRBV5-1 and TRBJ1-1; 9 bases agree with TRBD1. J gave up 1 base and V 3 bases, and 7 bases lay outside the gene matches. In germline, CDR1 is SGHRS, CDR2 YFSETQ. CDR3 size: 16 residues. CDR3 amino acids: CASSSRDRDQNTEAFF. The DNA for the CDR3 is TGCGCCAGCAGCTCGCGGGACAGGGATCAGAACACTGAAGCTTTCTTT.

The chain joins TRBV5-1 to TRBJ2-3; no definite D call. The germline CDR1 and CDR2 sequences are SGHRS and YFSETQ. The CDR3 sequence is 16 residues long. The ends were cut back, 0 bases at V and 0 bases at J, with 11 bases in the middle. Written as DNA, the CDR3 is TGCGCCAGCAGCTTGGTTGGCGATACTAGCACAGATACGCAGTATTTT. Amino acids: CASSLVGDTSTDTQYF. The full variable domain, with the rest looked up from reference TRBV5-1 and TRBJ2-3, is KAGVTQTPRYLIKTRGQQVTLSCSPISGHRSVSWYQQTPGQGLQFLFEYFSETQRNKGNFPGRFSGRQFSNSRSEMNVSTLELGDSALYLCASSLVGDTSTDTQYFGPGTRLTVL.

The chain joins TRBV18 to TRBJ2-2; 7 bases align to TRBD1. Germline V gene sequence: CDR1 KGHSH, CDR2 LQKENI. V lost 3 bases and J lost 3; bases outside the gene matches: 7. CDR3 length equals 16 residues. The CDR3, as DNA: TGTGCCAGCTCACCTCCGACAGGGATGGACACCGGGGAGCTGTTTTTT. Encoded protein: CASSPPTGMDTGELFF.

This clone has just one count. The V and J genes are TRBV10-1 and TRBJ1-4; TRBD1 matches at 8 bases. Germline loops: CDR1 WNHNN, CDR2 SYGVQD (reference sequence). The CDR3 is 14 residues long. The junction had 6 bases not matched to a gene; V was cut back by 8 bases and J by 4 bases. The CDR3 DNA reads TGCGCCAGCTCCACAGGGGGAGTTAATGAAAAACTGTTTTTT. The encoded protein is CASSTGGVNEKLFF.

This sequence joins TRBV2 and TRBJ1-4; a possible D gene is TRBD1 (6 bases). Trimming took 5 bases from V and 7 from J, leaving 17 bases between them. The germline gives CDR1 SNHLY, CDR2 FYNNEI. This CDR3 is built from 15 residues. The CDR3 region has the DNA TGTGCCAGCAGTCCAAGACAGGCCGCGGGTGAAAAACTGTTTTTT. Its translation: CASSPRQAAGEKLFF.

This chain connects TRBV28 to TRBJ1-4; D remains unclear. Germline V gene sequence: CDR1 MDHEN, CDR2 SYDVKM. V lost 2 bases and J 5 bases, leaving 18 bases between the germline ends. The CDR3 is made up of 17 amino acids. The CDR3: CASSLRGSPKGNEKLFF. CDR3 nucleotide sequence: TGTGCCAGCAGTTTAAGAGGCAGCCCCAAAGGGAATGAAAAACTGTTTTTT.

The V and J genes are TRBV23-1 and TRBJ1-2, with D perhaps TRBD1 (5 bases). TRBV23-1 is noted as an ORF with a role that remains uncertain. The CDR3 sequence is 18 residues long. With 3 bases removed from V and 0 bases from J, the gap between germline ends came to 20 bases. The CDR3: CASSHPAGGGGPNYGYTF. CDR3 DNA: TGCGCCAGCAGTCACCCCGCGGGGGGGGGAGGGCCTAACTATGGCTACACCTTC.

The rearrangement uses TRBV9 and TRBJ2-5; TRBD2 matches at 7 bases. J lost 5 bases, V lost 3 bases, and 10 bases had no gene match. The length of the CDR3 is 15 residues. Per the germline V gene, CDR1 is SGDLS and CDR2 is YYNGEE. The CDR3 spells CASSGSGTTGETQYF. As DNA, the CDR3 is TGTGCCAGCAGCGGATCCGGGACTACCGGCGAGACCCAGTACTTC.

This clone came up once. This rearrangement joins TRBV5-1 to TRBJ2-7, with D perhaps matching TRBD1 (6 bases). Trimming took off 1 base at V and 7 bases at J, with 15 bases between the two ends. Looked up from germline, CDR1 is SGHRS and CDR2 is YFSETQ. This CDR3 is built from 14 residues. CDR3 amino acids: CASSLWQTQGEQYF. CDR3 in DNA: TGCGCCAGCAGCTTGTGGCAGACGCAGGGGGAGCAGTACTTC.